A single T cell receptor (beta chain) is shown here with its context. Antigen unknown. Profiling relied on immunoSEQ multiplex PCR, and the TCRdb table lists in-frame clones only, not all of them. The data hold 100,000 to 150,000 clones, with about 96% observed a single time. This specimen belongs to a study of cytomegalovirus exposure and HLA in healthy donors. The germline V gene has CDR1 SNHLY and CDR2 FYNNEI. The CDR3 covers 14 residues. V shed 5 bases, J shed 5 bases, and the junction held 6 bases outside the gene matches. Study-wide results and caveats: Subsequent analysis revealed that first-cohort TCR clusters tended to co-occur in the 120 or so validation repertoires. In vitro work confirmed that three CMV-associated chains recognize CMV antigens. As was reported, the classifier diagnosed cytomegalovirus status with high specificity and sensitivity.

The clonotype was recovered from a man younger than 35 in good health and CMV-seronegative. This chain joins TRBV2 and TRBJ2-1, with TRBD2 matching over 7 bases. The sample taken for sequencing was PBMCs. This CDR3 reads CASSPRGGHNEQFF. As DNA, the CDR3 is TGTGCCAGCAGTCCAAGGGGAGGGCACAATGAGCAGTTCTTC.